This T cell receptor (beta chain) was documented in a study of CD4 T cell repertoires in COVID-19. Assay used: immunoSEQ multiplex PCR; TCRdb lists only in-frame clones, some missing. Among some 24,000 clones, roughly 93% were seen once, and the ten largest hold around 0.66%. The memory T cells were sequenced right after ex vivo isolation, without culture. The germline CDR1 and CDR2 sequences are LNHNV and YYDKDF (reference sequence). Trimming cost V 0 bases and J 4 bases, with 7 bases left between them. CDR3 length: 13 amino acids. This material consisted of circulating follicular helper CD4+ T cells (cTfh) from blood, taken before the COVID-19 pandemic. This chain links TRBV15 with TRBJ2-7; no clear D. This TCR was sampled from a human donor who had COVID-19. For the CDR3, the DNA is TGTGCCACCAGCAGAGATCCCCAATACGAGCAGTACTTC. Its translation is CATSRDPQYEQYF.